The present T cell receptor (beta chain) was sequenced within a study of blood T cell repertoires in COVID-19. In the study overall: Donors in the United States, Italy and Spain gave samples during acute or convalescent COVID-19. T cells, B-cell-depleted T cells, or PBMCs supplied cDNA or gDNA.

The authors' processing: It was from reference gene primer amplification that nucleated cell counts were estimated. TCRdb's copy holds only in-frame clones and misses some; the assay was immunoSEQ multiplex PCR. V, J and clone size reflect that table, while D and trimming were determined from the DNA. Of around 120,000 clones in the sample, over 70% are singletons; the top ten hold about 2.3%. The germline V gene encodes CDR1 SGDLS and CDR2 YYNGEE. V lost 4 bases and J lost 6; bases outside the gene matches: 17. This CDR3 has 17 amino acids. What was sequenced was peripheral blood. This sequence was found in a man in his 70s with acute or convalescent COVID-19. The chain has TRBV9 and TRBJ1-2, with 8 bases lining up with TRBD1. The CDR3 nucleotides are TGTGCCAGCAGCTCTCCTCGGGCGGGCAGGGGGCGCCATGGCTACACCTTC. As protein: CASSSPRAGRGRHGYTF.